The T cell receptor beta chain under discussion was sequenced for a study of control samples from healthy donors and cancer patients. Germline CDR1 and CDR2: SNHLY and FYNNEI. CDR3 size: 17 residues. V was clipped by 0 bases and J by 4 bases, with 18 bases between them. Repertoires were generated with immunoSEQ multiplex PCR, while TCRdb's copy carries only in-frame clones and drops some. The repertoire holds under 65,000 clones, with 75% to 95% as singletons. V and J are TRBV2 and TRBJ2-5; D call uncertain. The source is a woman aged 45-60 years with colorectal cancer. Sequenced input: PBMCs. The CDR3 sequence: CASSEALSSGLGETQYF. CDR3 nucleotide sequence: TGTGCCAGCAGTGAAGCGCTTAGCTCCGGGCTGGGAGAGACCCAGTACTTC.